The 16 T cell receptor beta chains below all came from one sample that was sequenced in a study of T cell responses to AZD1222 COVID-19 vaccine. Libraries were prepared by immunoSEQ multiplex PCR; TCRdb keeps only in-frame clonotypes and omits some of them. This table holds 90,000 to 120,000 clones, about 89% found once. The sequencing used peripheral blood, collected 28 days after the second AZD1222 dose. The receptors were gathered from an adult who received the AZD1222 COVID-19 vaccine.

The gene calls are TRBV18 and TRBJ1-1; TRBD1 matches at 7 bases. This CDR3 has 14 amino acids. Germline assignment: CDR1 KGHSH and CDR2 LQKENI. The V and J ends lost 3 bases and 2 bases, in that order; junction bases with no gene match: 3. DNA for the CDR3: TGTGCCAGCTCACCCCGGGACAGTAACACTGAAGCTTTCTTT. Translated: CASSPRDSNTEAFF.

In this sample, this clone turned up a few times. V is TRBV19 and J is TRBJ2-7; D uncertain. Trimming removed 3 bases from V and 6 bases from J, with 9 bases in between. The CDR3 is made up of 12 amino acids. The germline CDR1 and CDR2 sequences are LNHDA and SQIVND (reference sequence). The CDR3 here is CASSMFSGEQYF. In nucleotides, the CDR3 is TGTGCCAGTAGTATGTTCTCCGGCGAGCAGTACTTC.

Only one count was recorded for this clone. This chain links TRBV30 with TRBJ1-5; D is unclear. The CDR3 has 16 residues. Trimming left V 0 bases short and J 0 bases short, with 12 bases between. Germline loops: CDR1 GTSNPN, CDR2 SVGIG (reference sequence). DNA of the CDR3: TGTGCCTGGAGTGTGGCAGGCCCTTATAGCAATCAGCCCCAGCATTTT. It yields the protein CAWSVAGPYSNQPQHF.

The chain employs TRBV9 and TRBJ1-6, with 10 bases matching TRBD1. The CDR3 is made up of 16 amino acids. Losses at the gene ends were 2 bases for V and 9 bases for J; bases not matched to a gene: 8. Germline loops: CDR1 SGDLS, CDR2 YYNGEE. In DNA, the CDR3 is TGTGCCAGCAGCGTTTACCGGGACAGGGGTACTTCACCCCTCCACTTT. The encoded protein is CASSVYRDRGTSPLHF.

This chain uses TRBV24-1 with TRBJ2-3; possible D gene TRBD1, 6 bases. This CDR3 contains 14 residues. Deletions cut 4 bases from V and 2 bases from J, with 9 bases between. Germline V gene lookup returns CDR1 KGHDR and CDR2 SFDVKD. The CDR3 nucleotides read TGTGCCACCAGTGAGGGACACCACACAGATACGCAGTATTTT. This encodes CATSEGHHTDTQYF.

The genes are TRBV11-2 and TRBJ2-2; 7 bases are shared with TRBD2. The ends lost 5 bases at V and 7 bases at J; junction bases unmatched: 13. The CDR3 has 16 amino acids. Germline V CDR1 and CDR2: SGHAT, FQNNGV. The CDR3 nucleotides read TGTGCCAGCAGCCCCCAAGGGGCGGGAGTCGTCGGGGAGCTGTTTTTT. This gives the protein CASSPQGAGVVGELFF. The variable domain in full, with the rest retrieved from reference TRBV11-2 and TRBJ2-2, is EAGVAQSPRYKIIEKRQSVAFWCNPISGHATLYWYQQILGQGPKLLIQFQNNGVVDDSQLPKDRFSAERLKGVDSTLKIQPAKLEDSAVYLCASSPQGAGVVGELFFGEGSRLTVL.

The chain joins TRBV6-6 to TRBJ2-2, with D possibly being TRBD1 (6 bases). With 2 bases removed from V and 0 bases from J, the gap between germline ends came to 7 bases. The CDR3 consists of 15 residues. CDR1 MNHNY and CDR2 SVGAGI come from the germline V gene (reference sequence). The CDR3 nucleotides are TGTGCCAGCAGTTACGGGACAACGAACACCGGGGAGCTGTTTTTT. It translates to CASSYGTTNTGELFF.

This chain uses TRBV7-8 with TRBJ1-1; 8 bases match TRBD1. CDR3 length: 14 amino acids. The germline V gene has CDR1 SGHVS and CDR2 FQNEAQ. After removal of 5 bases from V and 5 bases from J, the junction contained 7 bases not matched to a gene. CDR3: CASSPDREGTEAFF. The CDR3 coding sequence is TGTGCCAGCAGCCCGGACAGGGAGGGTACTGAAGCTTTCTTT.

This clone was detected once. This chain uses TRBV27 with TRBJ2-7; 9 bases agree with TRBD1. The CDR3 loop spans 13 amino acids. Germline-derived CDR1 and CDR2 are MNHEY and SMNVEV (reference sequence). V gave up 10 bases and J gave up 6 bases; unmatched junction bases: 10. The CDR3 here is CANPPGQGGEQYF. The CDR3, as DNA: TGTGCCAACCCCCCGGGACAGGGAGGCGAGCAGTACTTC.

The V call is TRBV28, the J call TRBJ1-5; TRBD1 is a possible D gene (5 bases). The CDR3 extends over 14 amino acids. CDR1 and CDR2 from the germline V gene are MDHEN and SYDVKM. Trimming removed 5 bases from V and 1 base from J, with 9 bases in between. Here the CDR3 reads CASSGAGSNQPQHF. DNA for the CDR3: TGTGCCAGCAGTGGGGCGGGAAGCAATCAGCCCCAGCATTTT.

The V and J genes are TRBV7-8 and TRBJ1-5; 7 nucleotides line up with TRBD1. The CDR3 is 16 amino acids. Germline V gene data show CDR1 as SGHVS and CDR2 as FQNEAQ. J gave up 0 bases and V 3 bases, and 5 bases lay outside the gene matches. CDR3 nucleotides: TGTGCCAGCAGCTTGAGGGACAGCTATAGCAATCAGCCCCAGCATTTT. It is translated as CASSLRDSYSNQPQHF.

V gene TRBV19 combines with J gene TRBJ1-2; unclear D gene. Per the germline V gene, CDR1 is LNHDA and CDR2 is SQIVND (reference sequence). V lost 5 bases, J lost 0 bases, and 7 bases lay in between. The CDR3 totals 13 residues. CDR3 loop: CASSAVSNYGYTF. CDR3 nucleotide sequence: TGTGCCAGTAGTGCTGTCTCTAACTATGGCTACACCTTC.

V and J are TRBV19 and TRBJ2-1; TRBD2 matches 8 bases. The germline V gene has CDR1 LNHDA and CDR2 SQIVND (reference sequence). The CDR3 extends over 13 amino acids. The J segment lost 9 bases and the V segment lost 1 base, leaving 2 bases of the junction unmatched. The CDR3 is CASSIVGTSEQFF. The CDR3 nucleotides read TGTGCCAGTAGTATAGTTGGGACTAGTGAGCAGTTCTTC.

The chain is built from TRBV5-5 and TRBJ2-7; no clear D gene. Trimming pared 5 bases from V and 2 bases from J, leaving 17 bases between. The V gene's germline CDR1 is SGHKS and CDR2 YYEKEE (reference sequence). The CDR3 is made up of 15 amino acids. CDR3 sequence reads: CASRLEPYQAYEQYF. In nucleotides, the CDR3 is TGTGCCAGCAGGCTGGAGCCCTACCAGGCCTACGAGCAGTACTTC.

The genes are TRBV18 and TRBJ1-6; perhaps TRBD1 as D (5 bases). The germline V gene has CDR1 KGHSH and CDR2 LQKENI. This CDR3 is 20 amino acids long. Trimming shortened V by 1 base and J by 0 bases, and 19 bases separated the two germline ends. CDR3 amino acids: CASSPLGAGVKTSYNSPLHF. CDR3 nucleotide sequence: TGTGCCAGCTCACCACTGGGAGCGGGGGTGAAAACCTCCTATAATTCACCCCTCCACTTT.

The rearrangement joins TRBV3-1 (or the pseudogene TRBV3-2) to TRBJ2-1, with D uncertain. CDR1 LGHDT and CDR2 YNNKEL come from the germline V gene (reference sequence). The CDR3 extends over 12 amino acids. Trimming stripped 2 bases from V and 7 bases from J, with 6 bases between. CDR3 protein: CASSQWGNEQFF. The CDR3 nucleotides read TGTGCCAGCAGCCAATGGGGAAATGAGCAGTTCTTC.